What follows are 8 T cell receptor beta chains derived from one specimen sequenced in a study of CDR3 diversity in severe acne (dated by TCRdb to 2018 to 2020). Preparation of the library involved PCR. The reads were generated on an Illumina HiSeq 2000. The public reads were reprocessed in TCRdb via fastp at Q25 and MiXCR, keeping in-frame beta chains. When rows share a CDR3 protein, they turn into one entry using the most common DNA and genes. The sample records 79,000 or so distinct CDR3 sequences, 49% of which are singletons. The ten largest clones capture around a tenth of the sample. What was sequenced was blood. Every receptor here comes from a male donor with severe acne vulgaris.

In this sample, this clonotype turned up a few times. The V and J genes are TRBV4-3 and TRBJ2-3, with TRBD2 matching 9 bases. Germline V lookup: CDR1 LGHNA, CDR2 YSLEER. The CDR3 totals 16 residues. Trimming removed 0 bases from V and 4 bases from J; junction bases left unmatched: 5. The CDR3: CASSQDLGLASDTQYF. CDR3 DNA: TGCGCCAGCAGCCAAGATCTAGGACTAGCGTCAGATACGCAGTATTTT.

This clonotype was seen ten or more times. The CDR3 protein is CASSYSWNTEAFF. The CDR3 bases are TGTGCCAGCAGTTACTCCTGGAACACTGAAGCTTTCTTT. The chain combines TRBV6-5 with TRBJ1-1, with no clear D. Germline-derived CDR1 and CDR2 are MNHEY and SVGAGI. The CDR3 spans 13 residues. Trimming stripped 0 bases from V and 1 base from J, with 3 bases between.

The chain joins TRBV20-1 to TRBJ2-3; 13 bases are shared with TRBD2. V lost 5 bases to trimming and J lost 7 bases; unmatched junction nucleotides: 6. The germline CDR1 and CDR2 sequences are DFQATT and SNEGSKA (reference sequence). The CDR3 has 14 residues. CDR3 amino acids: CSARLAGGANTQYF. CDR3 DNA sequence: TGCAGTGCTCGACTAGCGGGAGGCGCGAATACGCAGTATTTT.

The rearrangement uses TRBV12-3 or TRBV12-4 and TRBJ1-4; tentative D call: TRBD1 (5 bases). V was shortened by 9 bases and J by 3 bases, with 11 bases between the two germline ends. This CDR3 region has 13 residues. The CDR3 coding sequence is TGTGCCAGTGGGGGGGGACCTAATGAAAAACTGTTTTTT. Residues: CASGGGPNEKLFF.

This chain uses TRBV28 with TRBJ1-4; a weak D match, TRBD1 (6 bases). The CDR3 covers 15 residues. V shed 7 bases and J shed 5 bases, with 17 bases lying between them. Germline V CDR1 and CDR2: MDHEN, SYDVKM. The CDR3 protein is CASKQGGEWNEKLFF. For the CDR3, the DNA is TGTGCCAGCAAGCAAGGGGGGGAGTGGAATGAAAAACTGTTTTTT.

The chain links TRBV9 to TRBJ2-2; TRBD2 aligns across 10 bases. Germline CDR1 SGDLS, CDR2 YYNGEE. This CDR3 region has 19 residues. Unmatched junction bases numbered 15, after V lost 4 bases and J lost 3 bases. The CDR3 is CASSPGLAALVTDTGELFF. CDR3 DNA sequence: TGTGCCAGCAGCCCCGGACTAGCGGCCCTAGTTACGGACACCGGGGAGCTGTTTTTT. The variable domain in full, with the rest retrieved from reference TRBV9 and TRBJ2-2, is DSGVTQTPKHLITATGQRVTLRCSPRSGDLSVYWYQQSLDQGLQFLIQYYNGEERAKGNILERFSAQQFPDLHSELNLSSLELGDSALYFCASSPGLAALVTDTGELFFGEGSRLTVL.

This clonotype is medium-sized in the sample. The rearrangement uses TRBV2 and TRBJ2-2; tentative D call: TRBD1 (6 bases). The CDR3 spans 14 residues. Germline V gives CDR1 SNHLY, CDR2 FYNNEI. Trimming pared 5 bases from V and 4 bases from J, leaving 11 bases between. The DNA for the CDR3 is TGTGCCAGCAGTAAACAGGGAAGCACCGGGGAGCTGTTTTTT. Amino acids: CASSKQGSTGELFF.

This clonotype was found many times. The chain recombines TRBV6-1 with TRBJ1-2; 10 bases are a match to TRBD1. The CDR3 has 15 residues. Germline values: CDR1 MNHNS, CDR2 SASEGT. V shed 4 bases and J 4 bases; nucleotides not matched to a gene: 6. CDR3 protein: CASSVVTGGSYGYTF. The DNA for the CDR3 is TGTGCCAGCAGTGTCGTGACAGGGGGCAGCTATGGCTACACCTTC.